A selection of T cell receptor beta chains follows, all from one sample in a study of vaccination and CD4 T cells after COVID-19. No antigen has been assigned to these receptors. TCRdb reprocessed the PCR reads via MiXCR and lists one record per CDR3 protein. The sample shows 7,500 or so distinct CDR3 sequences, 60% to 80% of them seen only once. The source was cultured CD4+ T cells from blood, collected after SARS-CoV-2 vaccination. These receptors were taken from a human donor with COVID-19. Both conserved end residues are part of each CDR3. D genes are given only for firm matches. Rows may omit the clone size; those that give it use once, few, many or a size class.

CASSLVGTNTGELFF TGCGCCAGCAGCTTGGTAGGGACGAACACCGGGGAGCTGTTTTTT 15 . . TRBJ2-2 TRBV5-1
CSAEGTGGNNSPLHF TGCAGTGCTGAGGGGACAGGGGGAAATAATTCACCCCTCCACTTT 15 . TRBD1 TRBJ1-6 TRBV20-1
CASSYSRGPGAGELFF TGTGCCAGCAGTTACTCGCGGGGTCCAGGGGCCGGGGAGCTGTTTTTT 16 . . TRBJ2-2 TRBV6-5
CASSSGGMGETQYF TGTGCCAGCAGCTCCGGGGGAATGGGGGAGACCCAGTACTTC 14 few . TRBJ2-5 TRBV7-2
CSATDRQGRSPLHF TGCAGTGCTACCGACAGACAGGGGAGATCACCCCTCCACTTT 14 . TRBD1 TRBJ1-6 TRBV20-1
CASSADPGWTEAFF TGCGCCAGCAGCGCAGACCCGGGCTGGACTGAAGCTTTCTTT 14 . . TRBJ1-1 TRBV5-1
CASSLRQGTWDTQYF TGTGCTAGCAGCTTAAGGCAGGGGACTTGGGATACGCAGTATTTT 15 . . TRBJ2-3 TRBV7-7
CSARRQTYEQYF TGCAGTGCGAGGAGACAGACCTACGAGCAGTACTTC 12 . . TRBJ2-7 TRBV20-1
CATSESGNTQYF TGTGCCACCAGTGAATCGGGAAATACGCAGTATTTT 12 . . TRBJ2-3 TRBV24-1
CASSLSGQIVTYGYTF TGTGCCAGCAGCTTGAGCGGACAGATCGTAACCTATGGCTACACCTTC 16 few . TRBJ1-2 TRBV11-2
CASSPGTGGSYEQYF TGTGCCAGCAGCCCCGGGACAGGGGGAAGCTACGAGCAGTACTTC 15 . TRBD1 TRBJ2-7 TRBV7-2
CASSPNGRSNQPQHF TGTGCCAGCTCACCGAATGGCAGAAGCAATCAGCCCCAGCATTTT 15 . . TRBJ1-5 TRBV18
CASSNRANGRNTEAFF TGTGCCAGCAGCAACAGGGCGAACGGTAGGAACACTGAAGCTTTCTTT 16 . . TRBJ1-1 TRBV6-1
CASSTGRGSGNTIYF TGTGCCAGTTCCACCGGACGGGGCTCTGGAAACACCATATATTTT 15 large . TRBJ1-3 TRBV27
CSARGQGSTFDTEAFF TGCAGTGCCCGGGGGCAGGGGAGTACTTTTGACACTGAAGCTTTCTTT 16 few . TRBJ1-1 TRBV20-1
CSAMTGMINQPQHF TGCAGTGCCATGACAGGGATGATCAATCAGCCCCAGCATTTT 14 few TRBD1 TRBJ1-5 TRBV20-1
CASSVGGGNTIYF TGTGCCAGCAGCGTCGGTGGTGGAAACACCATATATTTT 13 . . TRBJ1-3 TRBV7-2
CASRRGQDLGAFF TGTGCCAGCAGGCGGGGCCAGGATCTCGGAGCTTTCTTT 13 once . TRBJ1-1 TRBV6-1
CASSESRLDGTQYF TGCGCCAGCAGTGAGTCCCGGCTAGATGGGACCCAGTACTTC 14 . . TRBJ2-5 TRBV10-2
CASSSPTSGGALKTQYF TGTGCCAGCAGCTCCCCGACTAGCGGGGGGGCTCTGAAGACCCAGTACTTC 17 . TRBD2 TRBJ2-5 TRBV7-2
CASSPRKLGAGELFF TGTGCCAGCAGCCCCCGGAAATTAGGGGCCGGGGAGCTGTTTTTT 15 . . TRBJ2-2 TRBV7-6
CSARDPRWGANYGYTF TGCAGTGCTAGAGATCCCCGATGGGGAGCTAACTATGGCTACACCTTC 16 few . TRBJ1-2 TRBV20-1
CATWNRALGTLHF TGTGCCACCTGGAACAGGGCGCTGGGTACCCTCCACTTT 13 once . TRBJ1-6 TRBV28
CASSLYPASYEQYF TGTGCCAGCAGCTTATACCCGGCTTCCTACGAGCAGTACTTC 14 . . TRBJ2-7 TRBV7-6
CATSRDREGTYGYTF TGTGCCACCAGCAGAGATAGGGAGGGAACCTATGGCTACACCTTC 15 . . TRBJ1-2 TRBV15
CASSLQGQPQHF TGTGCCAGCAGCTTACAGGGGCAGCCCCAGCATTTT 12 . . TRBJ1-5 TRBV7-2
CASGMSVERGGNEQFF TGCGCCAGCGGTATGAGCGTGGAAAGAGGGGGCAATGAGCAGTTCTTC 16 . . TRBJ2-1 TRBV10-1
CSAVSGLFSYNEQFF TGCAGTGCAGTTAGCGGTTTGTTCTCCTACAATGAGCAGTTCTTC 15 . . TRBJ2-1 TRBV20-1
CASSRTGHSSYEQYF TGTGCCAGCAGCCGAACAGGCCACTCATCCTACGAGCAGTACTTC 15 . . TRBJ2-7 TRBV7-2
CASSSSGTSYEQYF TGTGCCAGCAGCTCCTCCGGGACAAGTTACGAGCAGTACTTC 14 once . TRBJ2-7 TRBV7-9
CASSTQAGGLATDTQYF TGTGCCAGTAGTACACAAGCGGGGGGGCTCGCCACAGATACGCAGTATTTT 17 few TRBD2 TRBJ2-3 TRBV19
CASSQESLQGRNTEAFF TGTGCCAGCAGCCAAGAAAGTTTGCAGGGGCGGAACACTGAAGCTTTCTTT 17 medium-sized . TRBJ1-1 TRBV4-2
CASSRGRNTEAFF TGTGCCAGCAGCCGAGGACGGAACACTGAAGCTTTCTTT 13 . . TRBJ1-1 TRBV7-3
CTGGGGGSYNEQFF TGCACGGGCGGCGGGGGGGGCTCCTACAATGAGCAGTTCTTC 14 once TRBD2 TRBJ2-1 TRBV20-1
CASSQAGGLLDTQYF TGTGCCAGCAGCCAAGCGGGGGGGCTTTTAGATACGCAGTATTTT 15 medium-sized TRBD2 TRBJ2-3 TRBV7-3
CASSPSGRSNQPQHF TGTGCCAGCAGTCCGAGCGGGCGGAGCAATCAGCCCCAGCATTTT 15 few . TRBJ1-5 TRBV27
CASSLLAGTRNTEAFF TGTGCCAGCAGCTTATTGGCAGGAACACGGAACACTGAAGCTTTCTTT 16 once . TRBJ1-1 TRBV11-3
CASSLWGGDQETQYF TGTGCCAGCAGTTTATGGGGCGGGGATCAAGAGACCCAGTACTTC 15 few . TRBJ2-5 TRBV27
CAVWGGLPNTGELFF TGTGCCGTTTGGGGGGGGTTGCCGAACACCGGGGAGCTGTTTTTT 15 few TRBD2 TRBJ2-2 TRBV27
CASKGGQKDNQPQHF TGTGCCAGTAAGGGGGGACAGAAGGACAATCAGCCCCAGCATTTT 15 . TRBD1 TRBJ1-5 TRBV19
CGTTDRSYGYTF TGTGGGACCACCGACCGCAGCTATGGCTACACCTTC 12 . . TRBJ1-2 TRBV28
CASIRADTQYF TGTGCCAGCATACGGGCAGATACGCAGTATTTT 11 . . TRBJ2-3 TRBV2